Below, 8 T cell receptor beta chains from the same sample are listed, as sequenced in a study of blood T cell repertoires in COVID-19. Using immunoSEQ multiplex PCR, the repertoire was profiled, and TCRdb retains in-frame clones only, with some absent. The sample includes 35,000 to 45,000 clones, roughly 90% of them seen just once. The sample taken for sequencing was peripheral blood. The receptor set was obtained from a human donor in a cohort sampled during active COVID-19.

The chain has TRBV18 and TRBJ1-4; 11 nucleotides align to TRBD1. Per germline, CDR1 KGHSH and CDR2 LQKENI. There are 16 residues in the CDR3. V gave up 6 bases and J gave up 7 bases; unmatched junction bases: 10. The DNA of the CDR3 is TGTGCCAGCTCCGCGACGGACGGGACAGGGGGTGAAAAACTGTTTTTT. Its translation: CASSATDGTGGEKLFF.

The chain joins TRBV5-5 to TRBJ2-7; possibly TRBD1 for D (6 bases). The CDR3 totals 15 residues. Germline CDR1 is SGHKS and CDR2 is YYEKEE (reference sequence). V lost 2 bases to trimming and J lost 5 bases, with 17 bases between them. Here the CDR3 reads CASSFFVRDTHEQYF. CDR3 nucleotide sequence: TGTGCCAGCAGCTTTTTCGTACGGGACACACACGAGCAGTACTTC. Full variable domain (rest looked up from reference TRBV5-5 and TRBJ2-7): DAGVTQSPTHLIKTRGQQVTLRCSPISGHKSVSWYQQVLGQGPQFIFQYYEKEERGRGNFPDRFSARQFPNYSSELNVNALLLGDSALYLCASSFFVRDTHEQYFGPGTRLTVT.

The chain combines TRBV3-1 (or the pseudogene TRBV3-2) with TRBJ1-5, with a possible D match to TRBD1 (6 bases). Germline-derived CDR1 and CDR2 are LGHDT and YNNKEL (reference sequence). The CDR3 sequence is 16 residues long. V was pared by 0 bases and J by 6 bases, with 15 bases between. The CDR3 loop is CASSQDGPGVPQPQHF. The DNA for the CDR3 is TGTGCCAGCAGCCAAGATGGTCCAGGGGTGCCTCAGCCCCAGCATTTT.

In nucleotides, the CDR3 is TGCAGCGTTGAAGCAGGCGACAGATATGGCTACACCTTC. This encodes CSVEAGDRYGYTF. This chain joins TRBV29-1 and TRBJ1-2, with a weak D call TRBD1 (5 bases). The germline V gene has CDR1 SQVTM and CDR2 ANQGSEA. This CDR3 is 13 amino acids long. The V gene lost 1 base and the J gene lost 5 bases, with 11 bases spanning the gap.

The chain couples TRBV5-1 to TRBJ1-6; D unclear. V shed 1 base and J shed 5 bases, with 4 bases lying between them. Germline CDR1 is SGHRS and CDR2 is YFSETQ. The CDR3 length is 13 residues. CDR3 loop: CASSLSHNSPLHF. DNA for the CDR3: TGCGCCAGCAGCTTGTCTCATAATTCACCCCTCCACTTT.

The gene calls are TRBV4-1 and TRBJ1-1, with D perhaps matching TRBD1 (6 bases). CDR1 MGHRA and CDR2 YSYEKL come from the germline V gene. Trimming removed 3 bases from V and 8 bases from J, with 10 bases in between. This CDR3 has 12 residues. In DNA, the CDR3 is TGCGCCAGCAGCCACCCTGGGACAGAAGCTTTCTTT. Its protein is CASSHPGTEAFF.

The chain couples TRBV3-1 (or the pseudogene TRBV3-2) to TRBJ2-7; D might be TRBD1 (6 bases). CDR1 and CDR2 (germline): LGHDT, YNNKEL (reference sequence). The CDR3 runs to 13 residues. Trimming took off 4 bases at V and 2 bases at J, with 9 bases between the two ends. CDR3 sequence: CASSLRGPYEQYF. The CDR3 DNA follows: TGTGCCAGCAGCCTCAGGGGCCCCTACGAGCAGTACTTC.

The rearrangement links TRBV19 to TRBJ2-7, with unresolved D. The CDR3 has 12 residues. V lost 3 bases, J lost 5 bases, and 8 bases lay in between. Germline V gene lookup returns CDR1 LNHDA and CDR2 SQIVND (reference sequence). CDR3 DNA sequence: TGTGCCAGTAGTATTGGTCTAGACGAGCAGTACTTC. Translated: CASSIGLDEQYF. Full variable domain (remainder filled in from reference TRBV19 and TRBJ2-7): DGGITQSPKYLFRKEGQNVTLSCEQNLNHDAMYWYRQDPGQGLRLIYYSQIVNDFQKGDIAEGYSVSREKKESFPLTVTSAQKNPTAFYLCASSIGLDEQYFGPGTRLTVT.